Listed here are 17 T cell receptor beta chains from one sample, sequenced in a study of technical replicates of blood from several donors. This table comes from immunoSEQ multiplex PCR, and its TCRdb copy is limited to in-frame clones, with some not included. The table records about 72,000 clones, roughly 90% of them present only once. Sequenced material: T cells isolated from PBMCs. These receptors were obtained from a human donor in good health.

This clone was counted a single time. V and J are TRBV5-1 and TRBJ2-7; D possibly corresponds to TRBD1 (6 bases). Deletions cut 1 base from V and 4 bases from J, with 12 bases between. This CDR3 is built from 14 residues. Germline CDR1 reads SGHRS; CDR2 reads YFSETQ. The CDR3: CASSLSSQGYEQYF. The CDR3 bases are TGCGCCAGCAGCTTGTCATCGCAGGGGTACGAGCAGTACTTC.

The chain employs TRBV4-2 and TRBJ1-5, with D perhaps TRBD1 (5 bases). Trimming took off 0 bases at V and 5 bases at J, with 11 bases between the two ends. This CDR3 contains 15 residues. Per the germline V gene, CDR1 is LGHNA and CDR2 is YNFKEQ. CDR3 loop: CASSQDYRGDQPQHF. The CDR3 nucleotides are TGTGCCAGCAGCCAAGATTATAGGGGTGATCAGCCCCAGCATTTT.

This chain joins TRBV19 and TRBJ1-5; TRBD1 agrees at 8 bases. The germline V gene encodes CDR1 LNHDA and CDR2 SQIVND (reference sequence). The CDR3 runs 14 residues. After removal of 6 bases from V and 5 bases from J, the junction contained 6 bases not matched to a gene. In DNA, the CDR3 is TGTGCCAGTAGCGACAGGGGCCGTCATCAGCCCCAGCATTTT. This sequence encodes CASSDRGRHQPQHF.

The rearrangement uses TRBV30 and TRBJ2-5; 8 bases are shared with TRBD1. CDR3 size: 14 residues. Trimming cost V 4 bases and J 5 bases; bases outside gene matches: 9. Germline V gene lookup returns CDR1 GTSNPN and CDR2 SVGIG (reference sequence). This chain's CDR3 is CAWNRRRQGETQYF. The CDR3 DNA is TGTGCCTGGAACCGCAGAAGACAGGGGGAGACCCAGTACTTC.

V is TRBV5-8 and J is TRBJ1-2; D is unclear. In germline, CDR1 is SGHTS, CDR2 YDEGEE. Trimming stripped 5 bases from V and 1 base from J, with 9 bases between. The CDR3 totals 13 residues. CDR3: CASSREFNYGYTF. CDR3 nucleotide sequence: TGTGCCAGCAGTCGAGAATTTAACTATGGCTACACCTTC.

V is TRBV5-4 and J is TRBJ2-1, with D perhaps matching TRBD2 (6 bases). V was pared by 0 bases and J by 5 bases, with 6 bases between. This CDR3 region has 13 residues. Germline loops: CDR1 SGHNT, CDR2 YYREEE (reference sequence). The CDR3 here is CASSLGGDNEQFF. Here the CDR3 DNA reads TGTGCCAGCAGCTTGGGGGGGGACAATGAGCAGTTCTTC.

V usage is TRBV7-2 and J usage is TRBJ2-1; D gene unclear. V lost 3 bases, J lost 7 bases, and 4 bases lay in between. The length of the CDR3 is 11 residues. Germline V CDR1 and CDR2: SGHTA, FQGNSA. The CDR3 region is CASSFFNEQFF. CDR3 DNA sequence: TGTGCCAGCAGCTTCTTTAATGAGCAGTTCTTC.

This clone came up a few times. The rearrangement links TRBV4-3 to TRBJ1-1; no definite D call. V shed 1 base and J shed 1 base, with 13 bases lying between them. Germline values: CDR1 LGHNA, CDR2 YSLEER. The CDR3 covers 16 residues. For the CDR3, the DNA is TGCGCCAGCAGCCAAGTCTTGTTTCTTAGGAACACTGAAGCTTTCTTT. Its translation is CASSQVLFLRNTEAFF.

This clone was seen a single time. The genes are TRBV5-1 and TRBJ2-5, with TRBD2 matching 10 bases. J was trimmed by 4 bases and V by 4 bases; bases with no gene match: 7. The CDR3 totals 15 residues. Per germline, CDR1 SGHRS and CDR2 YFSETQ. CDR3 sequence (DNA): TGCGCCAGCAGCACCCTAGCGGGAGTAGGAGAGACCCAGTACTTC. It yields the protein CASSTLAGVGETQYF.

V gene TRBV28 combines with J gene TRBJ2-7; tentatively, D is TRBD2 (6 bases). Germline CDR1 MDHEN, CDR2 SYDVKM. This CDR3 region has 16 residues. Trimming removed 6 bases from V and 2 bases from J, with 20 bases in between. The CDR3 coding sequence is TGTGCCAGCAGGATCACCGGGACTTTCGCTACCTACGAGCAGTACTTC. Its protein product is CASRITGTFATYEQYF. The variable domain in full, with the rest retrieved from reference TRBV28 and TRBJ2-7, is DVKVTQSSRYLVKRTGEKVFLECVQDMDHENMFWYRQDPGLGLRLIYFSYDVKMKEKGDIPEGYSVSREKKERFSLILESASTNQTSMYLCASRITGTFATYEQYFGPGTRLTVT.

The V gene is TRBV12-5, the J gene TRBJ2-2; 7 positions match TRBD1. The CDR3 loop spans 14 amino acids. J lost 2 bases, V lost 6 bases, and 3 bases had no gene match. Germline assignment: CDR1 LGHNT and CDR2 FRNRAP. This chain's CDR3 is CASGAGGNTGELFF. CDR3 sequence (DNA): TGTGCTAGTGGGGCAGGGGGTAACACCGGGGAGCTGTTTTTT.

This chain joins TRBV7-3 and TRBJ2-3; 8 nucleotides agree with TRBD2. The germline gives CDR1 SGHTA, CDR2 FQGTGA. Trimming took 3 bases from V and 4 from J; bases not matched to a gene: 6. This CDR3 spans 15 amino acids. DNA of the CDR3: TGTGCCAGCAGCTTGGGTAGCGGGAAGGCAGATACGCAGTATTTT. It specifies CASSLGSGKADTQYF.

This chain uses TRBV9 with TRBJ2-7, with TRBD2 as a possible D gene (5 bases). Germline V CDR1 and CDR2: SGDLS, YYNGEE. This CDR3 has 15 amino acids. V dropped 0 bases and J dropped 1 base, with 11 bases sitting between them. CDR3 residues: CASSVAGDTSYEQYF. Written as DNA, the CDR3 is TGTGCCAGCAGCGTAGCCGGGGATACGTCCTACGAGCAGTACTTC. Drawing the rest from reference TRBV9 and TRBJ2-7, the complete variable domain is DSGVTQTPKHLITATGQRVTLRCSPRSGDLSVYWYQQSLDQGLQFLIQYYNGEERAKGNILERFSAQQFPDLHSELNLSSLELGDSALYFCASSVAGDTSYEQYFGPGTRLTVT.

The rearrangement uses TRBV28 and TRBJ2-7, with D uncertain. Trimming left V 1 base short and J 2 bases short, with 9 bases between. Looked up from germline, CDR1 is MDHEN and CDR2 is SYDVKM. The length of the CDR3 is 14 residues. Here the CDR3 reads CASSLSLLTYEQYF. CDR3 nucleotides: TGTGCCAGCAGTTTATCGCTCCTAACCTACGAGCAGTACTTC.

The chain combines TRBV19 with TRBJ2-7; TRBD2 matches 8 bases. There are 14 residues in the CDR3. The V segment lost 2 bases and the J segment 6 bases; nucleotides outside the gene matches: 6. Germline loops: CDR1 LNHDA, CDR2 SQIVND (reference sequence). The CDR3: CASSITSGGGEQYF. In nucleotides, the CDR3 is TGTGCCAGTAGTATAACTAGCGGAGGGGGCGAGCAGTACTTC.

The chain links TRBV6-6 to TRBJ1-1, with TRBD1 matching over 7 bases. The ends lost 5 bases at V and 0 bases at J; junction bases unmatched: 6. CDR3 length: 15 residues. The germline V gene has CDR1 MNHNY and CDR2 SVGAGI (reference sequence). The CDR3, as DNA: TGTGCCAGCAGTAGAGACAGGGTCATGAACACTGAAGCTTTCTTT. Protein sequence: CASSRDRVMNTEAFF.

This chain uses TRBV4-1 with TRBJ2-7, with TRBD2 as a possible D gene (7 bases). The CDR3 consists of 14 residues. The V end was cut by 3 bases, the J end by 2 bases, with 11 bases between. In germline, CDR1 is MGHRA, CDR2 YSYEKL. CDR3 sequence (DNA): TGCGCCAGCAGCCAGGGGGGGCCCACCTACGAGCAGTACTTC. This translates into CASSQGGPTYEQYF.